One and the same sample provided the 25 T cell receptor beta chains below, sequenced in a study of CD8 T cells in ankylosing spondylitis. TCRdb re-called the 5' RACE reads with MiXCR, one entry per CDR3 protein. The profile covers 250,000 or so distinct CDR3 sequences, with about 24% appearing a single time and 0.6% to 0.75% taken by the ten largest. Sequenced input: blood, either unsorted or a sorted T cell fraction (not recorded which). The receptors here all came from a male donor with ankylosing spondylitis or in good health (not recorded which).

This clonotype turned up a few times. This chain links TRBV20-1 with TRBJ1-1; D uncertain. This CDR3 has 15 residues. Trimming took off 1 base at V and 3 bases at J, with 15 bases between the two ends. Looked up from germline, CDR1 is DFQATT and CDR2 is SNEGSKA (reference sequence). The CDR3 region is CSARAPQSKDTEAFF. As DNA, the CDR3 is TGCAGTGCTAGAGCTCCGCAGTCGAAAGACACTGAAGCTTTCTTT.

This clonotype was seen a few times. The V gene is TRBV27, the J gene TRBJ1-3; maybe TRBD1 (5 bases). The germline CDR1 and CDR2 sequences are MNHEY and SMNVEV (reference sequence). The CDR3 sequence is 16 residues long. Trimming took off 10 bases at V and 0 bases at J, with 19 bases between the two ends. CDR3 nucleotides: TGTGCCACCAATGGGGCACAGAGCCTCTCTGGAAACACCATATATTTT. Translating gives CATNGAQSLSGNTIYF.

There are a few counts of this clonotype. The chain uses TRBV20-1 and TRBJ1-2; no clear D. Trimming took 6 bases from V and 7 from J, leaving 15 bases between them. Germline V gene sequence: CDR1 DFQATT, CDR2 SNEGSKA (reference sequence). The CDR3 totals 12 residues. CDR3 sequence: CSAMDGRFGYTF. The CDR3 DNA sequence: TGCAGTGCCATGGACGGACGCTTTGGCTACACCTTC.

The chain couples TRBV12-3 or TRBV12-4 to TRBJ2-7, with TRBD1 matching 10 bases. Trimming cost V 2 bases and J 4 bases; bases outside gene matches: 5. CDR3 length: 15 residues. The CDR3 is CASSLFGDRGYEQYF. In nucleotides, the CDR3 is TGTGCCAGCAGTTTATTCGGGGACAGGGGTTACGAGCAGTACTTC.

The CDR3 sequence: CSAARTGLKTQYF. The CDR3 nucleotides are TGCAGTGCTGCAAGAACAGGGTTGAAGACCCAGTACTTC. The chain combines TRBV20-1 with TRBJ2-5, with TRBD1 as a possible D gene (6 bases). The ends were cut back, 5 bases at V and 6 bases at J, with 16 bases in the middle. Germline V lookup: CDR1 DFQATT, CDR2 SNEGSKA (reference sequence). The CDR3 consists of 13 residues.

This chain connects TRBV7-2 to TRBJ2-3, with D possibly matching TRBD2 (5 bases). Germline CDR1 SGHTA, CDR2 FQGNSA. Trimming left V 5 bases short and J 1 base short, with 10 bases between. CDR3 length equals 14 residues. The CDR3 region is CASSRLLGTDTQYF. CDR3 DNA sequence: TGTGCCAGCAGCCGACTATTAGGCACAGATACGCAGTATTTT. The full variable domain, completed using reference TRBV7-2 and TRBJ2-3, is GAGVSQSPSNKVTEKGKDVELRCDPISGHTALYWYRQSLGQGLEFLIYFQGNSAPDKSGLPSDRFSAERTGGSVSTLTIQRTQQEDSAVYLCASSRLLGTDTQYFGPGTRLTVL.

At least ten counts were recorded for this clonotype. The chain employs TRBV20-1 and TRBJ2-7, with D uncertain. Germline lookup yields CDR1 DFQATT and CDR2 SNEGSKA (reference sequence). The germline V and J ends were trimmed by 3 bases and 0 bases, with 9 bases remaining between them. The CDR3 extends over 13 amino acids. The CDR3, as DNA: TGCAGTGCTAGGGGCGAGAACTCCTACGAGCAGTACTTC. Its translation: CSARGENSYEQYF.

J is TRBJ2-2 and V is TRBV20-1, with TRBD2 identical over 10 bases. The CDR3 has 16 amino acids. Germline V lookup: CDR1 DFQATT, CDR2 SNEGSKA (reference sequence). V trimming: 0 bases; J trimming: 5 bases; junction bases outside the gene matches: 6. CDR3 protein: CSARDWTSGSTGELFF. In DNA, the CDR3 is TGCAGTGCTAGAGATTGGACTAGCGGATCGACCGGGGAGCTGTTTTTT.

This clonotype was detected ten times or more. The chain employs TRBV25-1 and TRBJ2-7; D ambiguous. The CDR3 loop spans 14 amino acids. Germline loops: CDR1 MGHDK, CDR2 SYGVNS. V lost 5 bases to trimming and J lost 6 bases, with 17 bases between them. CDR3: CASSLVGMGSEQYF. In DNA form, the CDR3 reads TGTGCCAGCAGTCTAGTTGGCATGGGATCCGAGCAGTACTTC.

The gene calls are TRBV2 and TRBJ2-7; TRBD2 agrees at 14 bases. Germline-derived CDR1 and CDR2 are SNHLY and FYNNEI. V shed 5 bases and J 0 bases; nucleotides not matched to a gene: 12. The CDR3 runs to 19 residues. CDR3 DNA sequence: TGTGCCAGCAGTCAATCCGGGACTAGCGGGGGTAGGAGCTCCTACGAGCAGTACTTC. Its protein is CASSQSGTSGGRSSYEQYF.

This chain joins TRBV12-3 or TRBV12-4 and TRBJ2-3, with 9 bases that match TRBD1. The CDR3 consists of 16 residues. Unmatched junction bases numbered 7, after V lost 5 bases and J lost 1 base. CDR3 loop: CASSPGTGPRTDTQYF. Written as DNA, the CDR3 is TGTGCCAGCAGTCCCGGGACAGGGCCCCGCACAGATACGCAGTATTTT.

This chain connects TRBV20-1 to TRBJ2-3, with TRBD1 matching over 7 bases. Germline values: CDR1 DFQATT, CDR2 SNEGSKA (reference sequence). J lost 4 bases, V lost 3 bases, and 4 bases had no gene match. This CDR3 has 13 residues. CDR3 protein: CSARPQGADTQYF. DNA of the CDR3: TGCAGTGCTAGGCCCCAGGGGGCAGATACGCAGTATTTT.

This clonotype has only a few counts. This sequence joins TRBV29-1 and TRBJ2-3, with a weak D call TRBD1 (5 bases). CDR1 and CDR2 (germline): SQVTM, ANQGSEA. This CDR3 comprises 12 residues. Trimming shortened V by 0 bases and J by 9 bases, and 10 bases separated the two germline ends. CDR3 sequence reads: CSVEDQGETQYF. The CDR3 nucleotides read TGCAGCGTTGAAGACCAGGGCGAGACGCAGTATTTT.

Ten or more counts support this clonotype. This sequence joins TRBV3-1 and TRBJ2-7, with 7 bases matching TRBD1. J lost 5 bases, V lost 5 bases, and 15 bases had no gene match. The CDR3 spans 16 residues. The germline gives CDR1 LGHDT, CDR2 YNNKEL (reference sequence). The CDR3 DNA follows: TGTGCCAGCAGCGACACGGGACAGCTCCATGCCCACGAGCAGTACTTC. It yields the protein CASSDTGQLHAHEQYF.

This clonotype was seen only a few times. The chain is built from TRBV12-3 or TRBV12-4 and TRBJ2-7, with D tentatively TRBD1 (6 bases). Trimming removed 7 bases at V and 6 bases at J, with 19 bases between. This CDR3 is 14 amino acids long. The CDR3 sequence is CASNPNRDSSEQYF. The CDR3 DNA reads as TGTGCCAGCAACCCAAACAGGGATTCGAGCGAGCAGTACTTC.

This clonotype has a count of ten or more. The chain carries TRBV6-1 and TRBJ2-7; D might be TRBD2 (6 bases). CDR3 size: 13 residues. From germline, CDR1 is MNHNS and CDR2 SASEGT. Trimming removed 6 bases at V and 4 bases at J, with 13 bases between. The CDR3 nucleotides are TGTGCCAGCAGGGGAGAAGGGAGGTACGAGCAGTACTTC. It yields the protein CASRGEGRYEQYF.

For the CDR3, the DNA is TGTGCCAGCAGTTTATCTACTCCTAGGCCAAGCGGCAATTCACCCCTCCACTTT. Protein sequence: CASSLSTPRPSGNSPLHF. The chain employs TRBV27 and TRBJ1-6, with D uncertain. Trimming took 0 bases from V and 7 from J, leaving 19 bases between them. Per the germline V gene, CDR1 is MNHEY and CDR2 is SMNVEV (reference sequence). This CDR3 is built from 18 residues.

This clonotype was found a few times. The genes are TRBV7-2 and TRBJ2-5; either TRBD1 or TRBD2 may fit D (5 bases each). The CDR3 is 16 residues long. CDR1 is SGHTA, CDR2 FQGNSA, per germline. V was trimmed by 2 bases and J by 2 bases, leaving 15 bases between them. The CDR3 here is CASSLSSSQGQETQYF. The CDR3 DNA reads as TGTGCCAGCAGCTTAAGCTCTAGCCAGGGTCAAGAGACCCAGTACTTC.

The chain carries TRBV12-3 or TRBV12-4 and TRBJ2-1, with D unresolved. This CDR3 region has 15 residues. The V end was cut by 3 bases, the J end by 2 bases, with 11 bases between. The CDR3 loop reads CASSLGLGTYNEQFF. CDR3 DNA sequence: TGTGCCAGCAGTTTGGGTCTAGGGACCTACAATGAGCAGTTCTTC.

The chain employs TRBV11-2 and TRBJ2-1; the D gene could be TRBD1 or TRBD2 (6 bases each). Trimming shortened V by 5 bases and J by 4 bases, and 18 bases separated the two germline ends. Germline CDR1 SGHAT, CDR2 FQNNGV. CDR3 length equals 16 residues. The CDR3 reads CASSRGDKPSYNEQFF. The DNA of the CDR3 is TGTGCCAGCAGCCGCGGGGACAAGCCTTCTTACAATGAGCAGTTCTTC.

This clonotype was picked up a small number of times. This rearrangement joins TRBV20-1 to TRBJ2-1; 10 positions match TRBD2. J lost 7 bases, V lost 0 bases, and 6 bases had no gene match. This CDR3 has 15 residues. Germline V lookup: CDR1 DFQATT, CDR2 SNEGSKA (reference sequence). The chain's CDR3 is CSARDATSGINEQFF. The CDR3 coding sequence is TGCAGTGCTAGAGATGCAACTAGCGGGATTAATGAGCAGTTCTTC.

This clonotype appeared a few times. The CDR3 end shows no conserved phenylalanine or tryptophan, and so a read error is likely. The V gene is TRBV20-1, the J gene TRBJ2-3; possibly TRBD2 for D (6 bases). V was trimmed by 3 bases and J by 0 bases, leaving 7 bases between them. CDR1 is DFQATT and CDR2 is SNEGSKA in the germline V gene (reference sequence). This CDR3 comprises 13 residues. The CDR3 region is CSASGGSTDTQYL. The CDR3 coding sequence is TGCAGTGCTAGCGGGGGAAGCACAGATACGCAGTATCTG.

The CDR3 DNA sequence: TGCAGTGCCACCGCGGGCGCGGCAGATACGCAGTATTTT. Translated, it gives CSATAGAADTQYF. V usage is TRBV20-1 and J usage is TRBJ2-3; a weak D match, TRBD2 (5 bases). With 6 bases removed from V and 4 bases from J, the gap between germline ends came to 14 bases. CDR1 is DFQATT, CDR2 SNEGSKA, per germline (reference sequence). This CDR3 has 13 amino acids.

This clonotype was detected ten times or more. This rearrangement joins TRBV3-1 to TRBJ2-3; D remains ambiguous. Germline CDR1 reads LGHDT; CDR2 reads YNNKEL (reference sequence). Trimming removed 1 base at V and 3 bases at J, with 5 bases between. The CDR3 runs 13 residues. This CDR3 reads CASSQASTDTQYF. DNA for the CDR3: TGTGCCAGCAGCCAAGCCTCGACAGATACGCAGTATTTT.

In regard to this clonotype: A much larger clone lies a single base off, so this may be a read error. The J gene is TRBJ2-3, the V gene TRBV29-1, with D maybe TRBD1 (6 bases). The DNA matches TRBJ1-5 better at its end, which makes the J call doubtful. This CDR3 spans 16 amino acids. CDR1 SQVTM and CDR2 ANQGSEA come from the germline V gene. The DNA of the CDR3 is TGCAGCGTTGAAGATCGCCAGCGGGGGAGGACAGATACGCAGCATTTT. Translating it yields CSVEDRQRGRTDTQHF.